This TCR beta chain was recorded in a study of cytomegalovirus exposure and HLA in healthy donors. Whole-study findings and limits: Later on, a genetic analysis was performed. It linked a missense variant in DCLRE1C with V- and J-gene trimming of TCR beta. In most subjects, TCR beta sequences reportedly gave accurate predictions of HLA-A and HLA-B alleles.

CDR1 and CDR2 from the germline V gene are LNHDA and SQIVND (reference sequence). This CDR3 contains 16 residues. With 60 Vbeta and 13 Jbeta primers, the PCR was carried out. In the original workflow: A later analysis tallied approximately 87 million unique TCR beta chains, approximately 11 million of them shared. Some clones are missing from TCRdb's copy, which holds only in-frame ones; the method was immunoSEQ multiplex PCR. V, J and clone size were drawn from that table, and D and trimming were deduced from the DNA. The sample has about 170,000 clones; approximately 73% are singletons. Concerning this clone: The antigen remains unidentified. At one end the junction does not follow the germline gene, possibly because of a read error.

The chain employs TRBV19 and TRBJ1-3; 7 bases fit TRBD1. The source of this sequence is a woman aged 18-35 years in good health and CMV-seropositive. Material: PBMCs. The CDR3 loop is CASTLRRGGSGDTIYF. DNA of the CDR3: TGTGCCAGTACCTTGAGACGAGGGGGCTCTGGAGACACCATATATTTT.